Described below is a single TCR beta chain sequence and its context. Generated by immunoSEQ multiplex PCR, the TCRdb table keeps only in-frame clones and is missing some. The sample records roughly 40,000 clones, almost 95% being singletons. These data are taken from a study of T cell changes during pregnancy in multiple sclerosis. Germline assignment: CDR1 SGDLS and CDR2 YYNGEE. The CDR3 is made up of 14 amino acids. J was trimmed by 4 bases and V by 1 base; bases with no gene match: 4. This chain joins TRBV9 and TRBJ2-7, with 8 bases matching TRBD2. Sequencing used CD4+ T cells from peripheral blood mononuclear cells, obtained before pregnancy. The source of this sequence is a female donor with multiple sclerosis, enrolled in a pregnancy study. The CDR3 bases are TGTGCCAGCAGCGTATCAACGGGAGGGTACGAGCAGTACTTC. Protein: CASSVSTGGYEQYF.